This TCR beta chain was identified during a study of blood T cells in healthy people across ages (dated by TCRdb to 2014 to 2015). Study-level background: In model experiments, roughly one uniquely barcoded TCR beta cDNA molecule per two T cells was captured by template switching. The study measured age-related changes in TCR beta repertoire diversity using deep sequencing normalized with unique cDNA molecular identifiers. Four age groups were formed from the donors: young (average about 17 years), middle-aged (just under 40), aged (about 62) and long-lived (less than 85). Donors of different ages were randomly distributed across sequencing lanes to avoid experimental bias. Using the same blood draw, the study looked at two additional independent replicas of 1 million unique cDNA reads for two donors, one aged 18 to 30 and the other aged 80 or older.

A remark on this clonotype: Its antigen is unknown. Qualities for individual bases were not recorded, and no much larger clone is one base off.

The approximately 41 donors, aged about 6 to 100 years, were systemically healthy Caucasian individuals from Russia. Around 10 milliliters of peripheral blood were drawn from each donor into EDTA-treated Vacutainer tubes. Ficoll-Paque density-gradient centrifugation was used to isolate PBMCs, with at least 7 million obtained per sample. Trizol reagent was used to extract total RNA from the PBMCs, yielding at least 5.5 micrograms per sample. The percentages of naive CD45RAhigh/CD27high T cells were determined by flow cytometry on a PBMC aliquot from every donor. V loses 7 bases, J loses 1 base, and the germline ends lie 8 bases apart. Sequences SNHLY (CDR1) and FYNNEI (CDR2) are obtained from the germline V gene. The CDR3 runs 12 residues from the cysteine to the phenylalanine. Only CDR3 DNA remains: 36 bases, in frame from the first base. General findings and caveats noted by the study authors: Observed TCR beta diversity per million T cells fell roughly linearly with age, and a significant reduction was already apparent by age about 36. There was a strong correlation between observed TCR beta diversity and the percentage of naive T cells measured by flow cytometry. Because profiling used bulk unsorted PBMCs, naive and antigen-experienced compartments could not be compared conclusively. Donor CMV infection status was unknown, potentially confounding age-related changes in expanded clonotypes. Compared with the aged group, the long-lived group had more naive CD4+ T cells, fewer expanded clones and increased TCR diversity, suggesting age selection. Estimates of total diversity based on one million sequenced T cells were considered lower bounds and underestimates.

Libraries were prepared through 5' RACE. Sequencing took place on an Illumina HiSeq 2500. A second roughly 6 to 12 cycle PCR used a sample-barcoded 5' primer and a J-beta primer mix. A template-switch 5' adaptor carrying 12 random nucleotides introduced a unique molecular identifier onto each TCR beta cDNA molecule. Each sample yielded at least 2.5 million CDR3-containing paired-end reads. First-strand cDNA synthesis was performed from all RNA using the Mint cDNA synthesis kit, with priming by a TRBC-specific oligonucleotide. Following uracil-DNA glycosylase treatment, all cDNA underwent a first 18-cycle PCR with the universal primers M1SS and BC2_uni_R. For the original study's pipeline: For normalization, 1 million high-quality reads were randomly selected from each sample, with every read carrying a distinct molecular identifier. Reads sharing molecular identifiers were discarded rather than binned into consensus sequences. CDR3 identification, clonotype clustering and error correction used MiTCR with a Q25 quality threshold and the strictest error-elimination algorithm. A nonparametric unseen species model with Euler transformation was used to estimate lower-bound total TCR beta diversity. Starting from the raw public reads, TCRdb applied fastp trimming at Q25, assembled clones with MiXCR and retained in-frame beta chains. CDR3 protein duplicates are merged, each entry listing the most common genes and DNA. For this entry, the V and J calls and clone size follow TCRdb and not the study's own pipeline. Counted in this sample were about 1,400,000 distinct CDR3 sequences; roughly 40% of them appeared once. The top ten clonotypes cover roughly 8.2% of the sample.

Recombination connected TRBV2 to TRBJ2-7, with TRBD1 perhaps the D gene, on 6 matching bases. Input material: blood. The TCR comes from a woman aged 18-29 years in good health. CDR3 loop: CASNDRSYEQYF. The nucleotide sequence reads TGTGCCAGCAACGACAGGTCCTACGAGCAGTACTTC.